Sequencing of this T cell receptor (beta chain) was carried out in a study of shared clonotypes between healthy human individuals. Across the study: Ranging from 18 to 49 in age, donors were a couple of women and three men.

Germline V gives CDR1 SGHDN, CDR2 FVKESK. This CDR3 comprises 13 residues. V lost 7 bases to trimming and J lost 0 bases, with 9 bases between them. The study separated CD4+ cells into CD45RA+ naive and CD45RA-negative memory subsets. Here immunoSEQ multiplex PCR was the method, and the copy in TCRdb shows in-frame clones only, minus some. The sample consists of under 1,900,000 clones, approximately 98.5% of them appearing once. Findings and caveats of the study: Researchers sampled blood only, noting tissue repertoires likely differ. Clonotypes which were not shared had lower generation probabilities than clonotypes that all four donors shared.

With regard to this clone: The target antigen is unknown.

The material sequenced was naive CD4+ T cells sorted from blood. Subset given: CD45RA+ positively selected. The source is a man aged 25-45 years in good health. This rearrangement joins TRBV14 to TRBJ1-1, with D uncertain. CDR3 sequence (DNA): TGTGCCAGCACCTTATCTATGAACACTGAAGCTTTCTTT. Protein sequence: CASTLSMNTEAFF.